The clone carrying this T cell receptor beta chain was recorded once. Its specificity is unknown. This entry belongs to a study of T cell repertoires in cytomegalovirus infection. Study summary: From public TCR beta signatures came an indication of both CMV infection and matching HLA type.

TCRdb passed the reads through MiXCR, listing each CDR3 protein once. The sample gives approximately 76,000 distinct CDR3 sequences, around 42% of which show up once; 93% is in the top ten. There are 14 residues in the CDR3. Germline V gives CDR1 LGHNT, CDR2 FRNRAP. V dropped 7 bases and J dropped 3 bases, with 16 bases sitting between them. The clonotype originates from a human donor in good health (CMV status not recorded). Some clones in this sample may be carry-over from other donors' samples. Here the sequenced sample was CD8+ T cells from cultured PBMCs, taken from culture after CMV antigen stimulation. V gene TRBV12-5 combines with J gene TRBJ2-7, with D perhaps given as TRBD1 or TRBD2 (5 bases each). DNA of the CDR3: TGTGCTAGTGCCACGGGGCAGGGTGGCTACGAGCAGTACTTC. This gives the protein CASATGQGGYEQYF.